The source of this TCR beta chain is a study of T cells in Graves' hyperthyroidism and ophthalmopathy. Study details: The blood sample was taken at first diagnosis, before treatment began.

RNA transcripts gave rise to amplified TCR beta CDR3 regions. First-round RT-PCR targeting the TCR CDR3 was performed with the HTBI primer set. TCRdb reprocessed the multiplex PCR reads via MiXCR and lists one record per CDR3 protein. The data hold about 380,000 distinct CDR3 sequences, with roughly 20% observed a single time. Study-wide findings and caveats: Most thyroid clonotypes expanded above 0.001 were also detected in blood.

CDR3 length: 16 residues. Trimming took 4 bases from V and 5 from J; bases not matched to a gene: 8. Germline lookup yields CDR1 SGHNT and CDR2 YYREEE (reference sequence). As concerns this clonotype: Antigen specificity is unknown.

For ophthalmopathy patients, the Clinical Activity Score was at least 3 and the NOSPECS grade at least 4; duration was under 3 months. Together with thyroid ultrasound, orbital computed tomography, serum thyroxine and TRAb, clinical symptoms were used for diagnoses. The receptor was isolated from a man younger than 35 with Graves' ophthalmopathy. V gene TRBV5-4 combines with J gene TRBJ2-5; 13 bases line up with TRBD2. Sequenced: blood. The CDR3 bases are TGTGCCAGCAGCATACGGACTAGCGGGAGTCGGGAGACCCAGTACTTC. Translating gives CASSIRTSGSRETQYF.